This T cell receptor beta chain was captured by sequencing in a study of T cell repertoires in cytomegalovirus infection. This clonotype came up a few times. The antigen is not known. The junction does not match germline at one end; this may be a read error. Using its own MiXCR run on the reads, TCRdb lists one record per CDR3 protein. The table has about 890,000 distinct CDR3 sequences, about a third seen once; the top ten hold 13%. The CDR3 loop spans 11 amino acids. Source: cultured CD8+ T cells from PBMCs, taken from culture after CMV antigen stimulation. The chain links TRBV12-3 or TRBV12-4 to TRBJ1-1; TRBD1 is a possible D gene (5 bases). The receptor's source is a human donor in good health (CMV status not recorded). Some clones in this sample may be carry-over from other donors' samples. CDR3 sequence reads: CASHRDLGGVF. Written as DNA, the CDR3 is TGTGCCAGCCATAGGGACCTCGGAGGGGTGTTT.